This passage covers 10 T cell receptor beta chains from one sample sequenced in a study of vaccination and CD4 T cells after COVID-19. Treatment here: roughly ten-day PBMC culture with coronavirus spike peptide pools or control peptides (ViraFEST assay). The Oncomine TCR Beta short-read assay was applied to DNA of cultured CD4+ T cells. TCRdb analysed the PCR reads with MiXCR anew, one entry per CDR3 protein. The sample lists 13,000 to 15,000 distinct CDR3 sequences, roughly 27% occurring once. No cognate antigen is known for these TCRs. Sequencing used CD4+ T cells from blood, cultured in vitro, obtained before SARS-CoV-2 vaccination. Every receptor here comes from a human donor who received a COVID-19 vaccine.

The rearrangement links TRBV4-2 to TRBJ2-1, with 15 positions matching TRBD2. Germline V lookup: CDR1 LGHNA, CDR2 YNFKEQ. V was clipped by 0 bases and J by 4 bases; unmatched bases: 7. The CDR3 sequence is 19 residues long. The CDR3: CASSQEGGLAGGRYNEQFF. For the CDR3, the DNA is TGTGCCAGCAGCCAAGAGGGAGGACTAGCGGGGGGGCGTTACAATGAGCAGTTCTTC.

The V gene is TRBV9, the J gene TRBJ1-2; 8 nucleotides line up with TRBD1. Trimming at V came to 0 bases and at J to 4 bases, leaving 2 bases not matched to a gene. The CDR3 runs 14 residues. Germline V gives CDR1 SGDLS, CDR2 YYNGEE. The CDR3 spells CASSVDGTGYGYTF. For the CDR3, the DNA is TGTGCCAGCAGCGTAGACGGGACAGGCTATGGCTACACCTTC.

The rearrangement joins TRBV7-9 to TRBJ1-1; no clear D. This CDR3 is 12 amino acids long. Germline V lookup: CDR1 SEHNR, CDR2 FQNEAQ (reference sequence). Deletions cut 5 bases from V and 4 bases from J, with 8 bases between. CDR3 bases: TGTGCCAGCAGCCTCCTGACCACTGAAGCTTTCTTT. It is translated as CASSLLTTEAFF.

The V gene is TRBV12-3 or TRBV12-4, the J gene TRBJ2-1; D gene ambiguous. Between the trimmed V and J ends, which lost 2 bases and 8 bases, there was a span of 4 bases. The CDR3 is 11 amino acids. The CDR3 loop is CASSLRYEQFF. CDR3 nucleotide sequence: TGTGCCAGCAGTTTAAGGTATGAGCAGTTCTTC.

This clonotype has a handful of counts. The CDR3 bases are TGTGCCAGCAGGAACAGGGGGCTGGGAAACACCATATATTTT. Its protein is CASRNRGLGNTIYF. The genes are TRBV12-3 or TRBV12-4 and TRBJ1-3; 9 positions match TRBD1. This CDR3 region has 14 residues. V gave up 6 bases and J gave up 4 bases; unmatched junction bases: 4.

The J gene is TRBJ2-5, the V gene TRBV5-4, with 10 bases that match TRBD2. V shed 2 bases, J shed 4 bases, and the junction held 5 bases outside the gene matches. Per germline, CDR1 SGHNT and CDR2 YYREEE (reference sequence). The CDR3 is 15 amino acids. Here the CDR3 reads CASSLGTSEGETQYF. CDR3 coding DNA: TGTGCCAGCAGCTTAGGGACTAGCGAGGGAGAGACCCAGTACTTC.

This clonotype was seen more than once but under ten times. Written as DNA, the CDR3 is TGCAGTGCTAGAGATCATAACGGGGGCGTGAACACTGAAGCTTTCTTT. Translated, it gives CSARDHNGGVNTEAFF. The V gene is TRBV20-1, the J gene TRBJ1-1, with TRBD1 as a possible D gene (6 bases). Germline loops: CDR1 DFQATT, CDR2 SNEGSKA (reference sequence). The CDR3 extends over 16 amino acids. Trimming pared 0 bases from V and 0 bases from J, leaving 14 bases between.

This sequence joins TRBV4-1 and TRBJ2-5; D is ambiguous. Trimming removed 3 bases at V and 5 bases at J, with 7 bases between. CDR1 and CDR2 from the germline V gene are MGHRA and YSYEKL. This CDR3 is 12 amino acids long. As DNA, the CDR3 is TGCGCCAGCAGCCAGCCCTTTGAGACCCAGTACTTC. It is translated as CASSQPFETQYF.

This clonotype has more than one count but fewer than ten. The gene calls are TRBV7-2 and TRBJ1-2; unclear D gene. CDR3 length equals 12 residues. Germline assignment: CDR1 SGHTA and CDR2 FQGNSA. The V gene lost 5 bases and the J gene lost 7 bases, with 11 bases spanning the gap. This chain's CDR3 is CASSPHYPGYTF. The CDR3 DNA reads TGTGCCAGCAGCCCCCACTACCCTGGCTACACCTTC.

The chain couples TRBV10-1 to TRBJ2-7; maybe TRBD2 (6 bases). Germline V gives CDR1 WNHNN, CDR2 SYGVQD (reference sequence). V was trimmed by 2 bases and J by 2 bases, leaving 10 bases between them. The CDR3 spans 14 residues. CDR3 DNA sequence: TGCGCCAGCAGTGAGGCAGGACTACCCTACGAGCAGTACTTC. Protein sequence: CASSEAGLPYEQYF.